Each of the 18 T cell receptor beta chains below was sequenced from the same sample in a study of neurological immune-mediated disorders. TCRdb re-called the 5' RACE reads with MiXCR, one entry per CDR3 protein. The sample has 66,000 or so distinct CDR3 sequences, 4% to 6% seen once. The specimen was PBMCs. These receptors came from a woman in her thirties with multiple sclerosis.

This clonotype was recorded many times. The chain employs TRBV27 and TRBJ2-1; D possibly corresponds to TRBD2 (7 bases). Trimming removed 6 bases from V and 2 bases from J, with 14 bases in between. The CDR3 loop spans 15 amino acids. Germline CDR1 and CDR2: MNHEY and SMNVEV (reference sequence). The CDR3 DNA follows: TGTGCCAGCAGGTCTGCGGGGGCCGCCTACAATGAGCAGTTCTTC. Translated, it gives CASRSAGAAYNEQFF.

This clonotype was counted many times. V usage is TRBV28 and J usage is TRBJ2-7; 8 bases are a match to TRBD2. The length of the CDR3 is 12 residues. The V and J ends lost 8 bases and 4 bases, in that order; junction bases with no gene match: 4. CDR1 and CDR2 from the germline V gene are MDHEN and SYDVKM. The CDR3 DNA reads as TGTGCCAGCTTTAGCGGGAATTACGAGCAGTACTTC. This codes for CASFSGNYEQYF. The full variable domain, completed using reference TRBV28 and TRBJ2-7, is DVKVTQSSRYLVKRTGEKVFLECVQDMDHENMFWYRQDPGLGLRLIYFSYDVKMKEKGDIPEGYSVSREKKERFSLILESASTNQTSMYLCASFSGNYEQYFGPGTRLTVT.

With respect to this clonotype: Given a much more abundant clone one base away, this may be a read error. The chain employs TRBV3-1 and TRBJ2-1, with no clear D. In germline, CDR1 is LGHDT, CDR2 YNNKEL (reference sequence). The V and J ends lost 6 bases and 1 base respectively, with 4 bases between them. This CDR3 is 12 amino acids long. CDR3 sequence reads: CASSKSYNEQFF. The CDR3 DNA is TGTGCCAGCAGTAAATCCTACAATGAGCAGTTCTTC.

Regarding this clonotype: A much larger clone lies a single base off, so this may be a read error. The chain uses TRBV20-1 and TRBJ2-5, with a possible D match to TRBD1 (6 bases). The CDR3 runs 12 residues. Germline values: CDR1 DFQATT, CDR2 SNEGSKA (reference sequence). CDR3 bases: TGCAGTGCCATGGAAGGGGGAGAGACCAAGTACTTC. The encoded protein is CSAMEGGETKYF.

This clonotype has at least ten counts. The chain is built from TRBV5-1 and TRBJ2-7; unclear D gene. V dropped 5 bases and J dropped 4 bases, with 7 bases sitting between them. Germline assignment: CDR1 SGHRS and CDR2 YFSETQ. The CDR3 is 11 residues long. CDR3 amino acids: CASRSAYEQYF. In DNA form, the CDR3 reads TGCGCCAGCAGGTCGGCATACGAGCAGTACTTC.

This clonotype was seen at least ten times. The rearrangement joins TRBV20-1 to TRBJ2-2; unclear D gene. V was trimmed by 3 bases and J by 6 bases, leaving 5 bases between them. Germline V gene sequence: CDR1 DFQATT, CDR2 SNEGSKA (reference sequence). This CDR3 comprises 11 residues. The CDR3 sequence: CSASDAGELFF. The DNA of the CDR3 is TGCAGTGCTAGTGACGCCGGGGAGCTGTTTTTT.

CDR3 amino acids: CASSSGQGAYEQYF. DNA of the CDR3: TGTGCCAGCAGCTCAGGACAGGGGGCCTACGAGCAGTACTTC. This chain connects TRBV7-2 to TRBJ2-7, with TRBD1 matching over 10 bases. The J segment lost 2 bases and the V segment lost 4 bases, leaving 2 bases of the junction unmatched. This CDR3 has 14 amino acids. Germline-derived CDR1 and CDR2 are SGHTA and FQGNSA. Looking up the rest from reference TRBV7-2 and TRBJ2-7 gives the full variable domain: GAGVSQSPSNKVTEKGKDVELRCDPISGHTALYWYRQSLGQGLEFLIYFQGNSAPDKSGLPSDRFSAERTGGSVSTLTIQRTQQEDSAVYLCASSSGQGAYEQYFGPGTRLTVT.

Of note for this clonotype: Compared with germline, one end of the junction differs, possibly owing to a read error. The CDR3 DNA reads as TGTGCCAGCAGTGCGGCGGAGAGCCAGCCCCAGAATTTT. It codes for CASSAAESQPQNF. The chain recombines TRBV12-3 or TRBV12-4 with TRBJ1-5, with D unclear. This CDR3 comprises 13 residues.

This clonotype came up many times. This rearrangement joins TRBV7-2 to TRBJ2-5; 7 bases match TRBD2. Trimming at V came to 2 bases and at J to 4 bases, leaving 1 base not matched to a gene. The CDR3 covers 13 residues. Looked up from germline, CDR1 is SGHTA and CDR2 is FQGNSA. This CDR3 is CASSLTSVETQYF. For the CDR3, the DNA is TGTGCCAGCAGCTTAACTAGCGTAGAGACCCAGTACTTC.

This clonotype was observed many times. The CDR3 region is CASSHGGLSYNEQFF. CDR3 nucleotide sequence: TGTGCCAGCAGCCACGGGGGCCTCTCCTACAATGAGCAGTTCTTC. The V gene is TRBV5-8, the J gene TRBJ2-1; D is possibly TRBD1 or TRBD2 (6 bases each). Trimming took off 4 bases at V and 0 bases at J, with 11 bases between the two ends. The CDR3 length is 15 residues. Germline V gene data show CDR1 as SGHTS and CDR2 as YDEGEE.

Note on this clonotype: At one end the junction does not follow the germline gene, possibly because of a read error. The chain has TRBV7-9 and TRBJ1-5, with D hard to call. The CDR3 loop spans 12 amino acids. Per germline, CDR1 SEHNR and CDR2 FQNEAQ (reference sequence). CDR3 sequence: CASSPTGQPQNF. DNA of the CDR3: TGTGCCAGCAGCCCAACGGGTCAGCCCCAGAATTTT.

This clonotype was picked up many times. V and J are TRBV5-5 and TRBJ2-7, with a weak D call TRBD1 (6 bases). CDR1 is SGHKS, CDR2 YYEKEE, per germline (reference sequence). The CDR3 runs to 15 residues. V was shortened by 2 bases and J by 0 bases, with 12 bases between the two germline ends. The CDR3 nucleotides read TGTGCCAGCAGCTTTAACCGGGACATCTCCTACGAGCAGTACTTC. This sequence encodes CASSFNRDISYEQYF.

There are many counts of this clonotype. Germline and junction disagree at one end, which may indicate a read error. V and J are TRBV7-8 and TRBJ1-5; D not certain. This CDR3 comprises 13 residues. Germline CDR1 is SGHVS and CDR2 is FQNEAQ. The CDR3: CASSLGSNQPQNF. The CDR3 DNA is TGTGCCAGCAGCTTAGGCAGCAATCAGCCCCAGAATTTT.

A word on this clonotype: A much larger clone differs by one base, so this may be a read error. The gene calls are TRBV5-1 and TRBJ1-2; 9 positions match TRBD1. Germline CDR1 SGHRS, CDR2 YFSETQ. The CDR3 extends over 17 amino acids. Losses at the gene ends were 3 bases for V and 0 bases for J; bases not matched to a gene: 9. The CDR3 sequence is CASSSLLDRGTNYGYTF. CDR3 nucleotides: TGCGCCAGCAGCTCTCTCCTCGACAGGGGGACTAACTATGGCTACACCTTC. The variable domain in full, with the rest retrieved from reference TRBV5-1 and TRBJ1-2, is KAGVTQTPRYLIKTRGQQVTLSCSPISGHRSVSWYQQTPGQGLQFLFEYFSETQRNKGNFPGRFSGRQFSNSRSEMNVSTLELGDSALYLCASSSLLDRGTNYGYTFGSGTRLTVV.

Ten or more counts support this clonotype. The CDR3 here is CASSLILAGKNIQYF. In nucleotides, the CDR3 is TGTGCCAGCAGTTTAATACTAGCGGGGAAAAACATTCAGTACTTC. The chain joins TRBV27 to TRBJ2-4, with 10 bases lining up with TRBD2. This CDR3 comprises 15 residues. From germline, CDR1 is MNHEY and CDR2 SMNVEV (reference sequence). J gave up 4 bases and V 2 bases, and 2 bases lay outside the gene matches.

This clonotype was observed a handful of times. This rearrangement joins TRBV10-3 to TRBJ1-1; D unclear. V was cut by 5 bases and J by 4 bases, with 8 bases left in between. The CDR3 has 12 residues. Germline V lookup: CDR1 ENHRY, CDR2 SYGVKD. CDR3 protein: CAISLDGTEAFF. The CDR3 nucleotides read TGTGCCATCAGTTTAGACGGCACTGAAGCTTTCTTT.

This clonotype was counted many times. This chain links TRBV7-9 with TRBJ1-1, with TRBD1 as a possible D gene (6 bases). This CDR3 spans 16 amino acids. The germline V gene has CDR1 SEHNR and CDR2 FQNEAQ (reference sequence). V lost 0 bases and J lost 2, with 13 bases in between. CDR3 nucleotide sequence: TGTGCCAGCAGCTTAGCGTTGACAGGACATAACACTGAAGCTTTCTTT. It yields the protein CASSLALTGHNTEAFF. Variable domain in full (rest from reference TRBV7-9 and TRBJ1-1): DTGVSQNPRHKITKRGQNVTFRCDPISEHNRLYWYRQTLGQGPEFLTYFQNEAQLEKSRLLSDRFSAERPKGSFSTLEIQRTEQGDSAMYLCASSLALTGHNTEAFFGQGTRLTVV.

This clonotype occurred many times. V usage is TRBV9 and J usage is TRBJ2-3, with D tentatively TRBD2 (5 bases). The CDR3 runs 15 residues. Per germline, CDR1 SGDLS and CDR2 YYNGEE. V lost 0 bases and J lost 2, with 10 bases in between. For the CDR3, the DNA is TGTGCCAGCAGCGTAGCTGTGGACTCCACAGATACGCAGTATTTT. Its translation: CASSVAVDSTDTQYF.